Following are 4 T cell receptor beta chains from one sample sequenced in a study of blood T cell repertoires in COVID-19. The method was immunoSEQ multiplex PCR; TCRdb's version includes in-frame clones alone and lacks a portion of them. The repertoire includes 150,000 to 200,000 clones, 70% to 85% of them detected once, and around 5.2% sits in the top ten. Sequencing used PBMCs or T cells enriched from blood (not recorded which). The receptors were gathered from a woman in her sixties with acute COVID-19.

J is TRBJ1-3 and V is TRBV5-4; possibly TRBD1 for D (5 bases). This CDR3 comprises 16 residues. The V end was cut by 1 base, the J end by 5 bases, with 16 bases between. Germline V gives CDR1 SGHNT, CDR2 YYREEE (reference sequence). The DNA for the CDR3 is TGTGCCAGCAGCTTGAGGTACGGGGGAAGGAGAAACACCATATATTTT. It is translated as CASSLRYGGRRNTIYF.

In its sample, this clone was seen once. This chain joins TRBV10-3 and TRBJ2-2, with TRBD2 matching 7 bases. Trimming removed 0 bases from V and 6 bases from J; junction bases left unmatched: 4. Germline CDR1 and CDR2: ENHRY and SYGVKD. The CDR3 length is 15 residues. CDR3: CAISESTSRSGELFF. As DNA, the CDR3 is TGTGCCATCAGTGAGTCGACTAGCCGATCCGGGGAGCTGTTTTTT.

The chain has TRBV27 and TRBJ1-1; D perhaps matches TRBD1 (5 bases). The CDR3 runs to 12 residues. Trimming left V 4 bases short and J 4 bases short, with 7 bases between. Germline V gives CDR1 MNHEY, CDR2 SMNVEV (reference sequence). The CDR3 here is CASSSGGTEAFF. The CDR3 region has the DNA TGTGCCAGCAGTTCCGGGGGCACTGAAGCTTTCTTT.

The chain joins TRBV2 to TRBJ2-7, with TRBD2 as a possible D gene (5 bases). Looked up from germline, CDR1 is SNHLY and CDR2 is FYNNEI. The V and J ends lost 8 bases and 0 bases respectively, with 11 bases between them. The CDR3 runs to 13 residues. CDR3 in amino acids: CASEGYFSYEQYV. For the CDR3, the DNA is TGTGCCAGCGAGGGATACTTCTCCTACGAGCAGTACGTC.